The clone carrying this TCR beta chain was observed a handful of times. The germline V and J ends were trimmed by 6 bases and 2 bases, with 15 bases remaining between them. CDR1 is MDHEN, CDR2 SYDVKM, per germline. The CDR3 covers 15 residues. After constant-region reverse-primer amplification, full-length variable regions underwent semi-nested PCR with Nested Universal Primer A. One entry per CDR3 protein, called by TCRdb with MiXCR from the 5' RACE reads. The table lists approximately 29,000 distinct CDR3 sequences, roughly 25% of them singletons. The chain combines TRBV28 with TRBJ2-3; D possibly corresponds to TRBD2 (6 bases). The sequenced sample was naive CD4+ T cells sorted from a lymph node. The subset was: naive CD4+ T cells, CD4+CD45RA+CD25-. The receptor comes from a female donor with breast cancer. This CDR3 is CASSMPGGHTDTQYF. In DNA form, the CDR3 reads TGTGCCAGCAGCATGCCAGGAGGGCACACAGATACGCAGTATTTT.